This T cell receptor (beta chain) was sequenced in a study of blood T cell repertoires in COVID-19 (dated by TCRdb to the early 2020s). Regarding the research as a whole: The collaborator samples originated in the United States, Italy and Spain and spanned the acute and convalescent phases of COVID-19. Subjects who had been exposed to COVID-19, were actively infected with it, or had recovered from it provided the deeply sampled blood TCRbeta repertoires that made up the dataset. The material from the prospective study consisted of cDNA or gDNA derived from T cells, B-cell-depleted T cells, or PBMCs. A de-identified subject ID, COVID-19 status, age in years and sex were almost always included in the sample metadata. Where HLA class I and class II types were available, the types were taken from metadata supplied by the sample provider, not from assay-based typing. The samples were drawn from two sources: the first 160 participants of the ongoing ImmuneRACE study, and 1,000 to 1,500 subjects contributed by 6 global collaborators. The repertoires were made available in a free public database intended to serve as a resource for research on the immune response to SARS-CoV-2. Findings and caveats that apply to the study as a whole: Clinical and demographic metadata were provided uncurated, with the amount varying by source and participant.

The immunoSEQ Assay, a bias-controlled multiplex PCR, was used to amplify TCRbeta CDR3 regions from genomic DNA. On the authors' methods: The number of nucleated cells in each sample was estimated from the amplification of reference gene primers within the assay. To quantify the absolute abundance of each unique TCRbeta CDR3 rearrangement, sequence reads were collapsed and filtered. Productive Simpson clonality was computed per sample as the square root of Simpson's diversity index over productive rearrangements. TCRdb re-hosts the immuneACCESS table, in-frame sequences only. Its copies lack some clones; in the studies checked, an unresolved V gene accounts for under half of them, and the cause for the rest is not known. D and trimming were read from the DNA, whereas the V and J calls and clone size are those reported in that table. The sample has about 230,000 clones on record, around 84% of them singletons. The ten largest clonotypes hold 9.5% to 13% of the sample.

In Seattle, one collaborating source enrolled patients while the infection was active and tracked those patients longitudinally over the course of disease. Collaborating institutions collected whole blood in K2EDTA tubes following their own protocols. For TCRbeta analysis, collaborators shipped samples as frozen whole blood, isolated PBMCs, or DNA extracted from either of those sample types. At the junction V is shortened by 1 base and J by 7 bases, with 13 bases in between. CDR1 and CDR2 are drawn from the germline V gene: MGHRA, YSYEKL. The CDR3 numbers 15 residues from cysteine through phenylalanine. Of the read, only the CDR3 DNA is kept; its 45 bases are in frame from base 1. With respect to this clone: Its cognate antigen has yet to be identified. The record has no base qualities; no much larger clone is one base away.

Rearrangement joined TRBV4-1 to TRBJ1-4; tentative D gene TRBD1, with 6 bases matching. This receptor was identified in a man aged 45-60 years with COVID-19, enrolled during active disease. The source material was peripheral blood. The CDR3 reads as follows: CASSQGSGVREKLFF. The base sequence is TGCGCCAGCAGCCAAGGGTCAGGGGTGCGTGAAAAACTGTTTTTT.